The rows below give T cell receptor beta chains drawn from one sample of a study of somatic mutations in cytotoxic T cells in rheumatoid arthritis. Using immunoSEQ multiplex PCR, the repertoire was profiled, and TCRdb retains in-frame clones only, with some absent. Of 8,500 to 13,000 clones listed, 55% to 75% were seen once; the top ten hold more than 35%. The sequencing sample was made of CD8+ T cells sorted from blood. These receptors all stem from an adult with rheumatoid arthritis. Both conserved end residues are part of each CDR3. D genes are given only for firm matches. For some rows the clone size is stated as once, few or many, or as a class when expanded; others skip it.

TRBV19	TRBD1	NA	TRBJ1-5	CASSNRDRVYSNQPQHF	TGTGCCAGTAGTAACCGGGACAGAGTGTATAGCAATCAGCCCCAGCATTTT
TRBV11-2	NA	NA	TRBJ1-5	CASSLGPGASPQHF	TGTGCCAGCAGCTTAGGGCCAGGTGCTTCGCCCCAGCATTTT
TRBV27	TRBD1	NA	TRBJ1-2	CASTSGTGVPEKGYTF	TGTGCCAGCACTTCCGGGACAGGCGTTCCCGAGAAGGGCTACACCTTC
TRBV11-3	TRBD2	NA	TRBJ2-1	CASSLDSVVGSGGFYNEQFF	TGTGCCAGCAGCTTAGATTCGGTCGTGGGTAGCGGGGGTTTCTACAATGAGCAGTTCTTC
TRBV9	NA	NA	TRBJ2-2	CASSVGNTGELFF	TGTGCCAGCAGCGTGGGAAACACCGGGGAGCTGTTTTTT
TRBV4-3	NA	NA	TRBJ2-7	CASSQVGTSYEQYF	TGCGCCAGCAGCCAAGTCGGGACTTCCTACGAGCAGTACTTC
TRBV4-2	NA	NA	TRBJ1-2	CASSQDLPARNYGYTF	TGTGCCAGCAGCCAAGATCTCCCAGCACGTAACTATGGCTACACCTTC
TRBV4-3	NA	NA	TRBJ2-2	CASSQVGSEGELFF	TGCGCCAGCAGCCAAGTCGGCTCTGAAGGGGAGCTGTTTTTT
TRBV20-1	NA	NA	TRBJ2-7	CSAKGYEQYF	TGCAGTGCTAAAGGATACGAGCAGTACTTC
TRBV2	TRBD2	NA	TRBJ2-1	CASSEGLAKPSSYNEQFF	TGTGCCAGCAGTGAGGGACTAGCGAAGCCGAGCTCCTACAATGAGCAGTTCTTC
TRBV4-1	NA	NA	TRBJ1-2	CASSQGTLANYGYTF	TGCGCCAGCAGCCAAGGGACACTAGCCAACTATGGCTACACCTTC
TRBV6-4	TRBD1	once	TRBJ1-6	CASSDSTGGNSPLHF	TGTGCCAGCAGTGACTCGACAGGGGGTAATTCACCCCTCCACTTT
TRBV4-3	NA	NA	TRBJ1-2	CASSQERQSHYGYTF	TGCGCCAGCAGCCAAGAACGACAGTCCCACTATGGCTACACCTTC
TRBV27	NA	NA	TRBJ2-7	CASSLSGYEQYF	TGTGCCAGCAGTTTATCGGGCTACGAGCAGTACTTC
TRBV6-5	NA	NA	TRBJ1-2	CASSYGGSGYTF	TGTGCCAGCAGTTACGGGGGATCAGGCTACACCTTC
TRBV7-9	NA	few	TRBJ1-1	CASSLGGMNTEAFF	TGTGCCAGCAGCTTAGGGGGGATGAACACTGAAGCTTTCTTT
TRBV5-3	TRBD1	NA	TRBJ2-7	CARSLAGGTGAPYEQYF	TGTGCCAGAAGCTTGGCAGGGGGGACAGGGGCCCCCTACGAGCAGTACTTC
TRBV6-5	TRBD1	NA	TRBJ2-7	CASSFRDRSPYEQYF	TGTGCCAGCAGTTTCCGGGACAGAAGTCCCTACGAGCAGTACTTC
TRBV5-6	NA	NA	TRBJ2-5	CASSLAGKGETQYF	TGTGCCAGCAGCTTGGCAGGGAAGGGAGAGACCCAGTACTTC
TRBV7-9	NA	once	TRBJ2-1	CASSLARSESSYNEQFF	TGTGCCAGCAGCTTAGCGCGGAGCGAGAGCTCCTACAATGAGCAGTTCTTC
TRBV29-1	TRBD2	NA	TRBJ2-7	CSVEGTSGGDSEQYF	TGCAGCGTTGAAGGGACTAGCGGGGGGGACTCAGAGCAGTACTTC
TRBV2	TRBD1	few	TRBJ1-1	CASRQHLGQMNTEAFF	TGTGCCAGCAGACAACATTTGGGACAGATGAACACTGAAGCTTTCTTT
TRBV2	NA	NA	TRBJ2-7	CASRDRDRNSYEQYF	TGTGCCAGCCGAGACCGGGACCGCAACTCCTACGAGCAGTACTTC
TRBV19	NA	NA	TRBJ1-1	CASSIGGNLPEAFF	TGTGCCAGTAGTATAGGAGGCAACCTCCCTGAAGCTTTCTTT
TRBV2	NA	NA	TRBJ1-1	CASHYRVRTEAFF	TGTGCCAGCCATTACAGGGTAAGAACTGAAGCTTTCTTT
TRBV5-4	NA	NA	TRBJ1-2	CASSLSPSGGMTVFYGYTF	TGTGCCAGCAGCTTGAGTCCGTCGGGGGGTATGACAGTGTTTTATGGCTACACCTTC
TRBV7-9	NA	NA	TRBJ2-1	CASSPIRATASYNEQFF	TGTGCCAGCAGCCCTATCCGAGCAACAGCCTCCTACAATGAGCAGTTCTTC
TRBV27	TRBD1	NA	TRBJ2-7	CASSLGTGSSYEQYF	TGTGCCAGCAGTTTGGGGACAGGGAGCTCCTACGAGCAGTACTTC
TRBV5-4	NA	NA	TRBJ1-3	CASSPGPGYPGNTIYF	TGTGCCAGCAGCCCGGGACCAGGCTACCCTGGAAACACCATATATTTT
TRBV7-9	NA	few	TRBJ1-4	CASSPDVTNEKLFF	TGTGCCAGCAGCCCGGACGTAACTAATGAAAAACTGTTTTTT
TRBV14	TRBD2	NA	TRBJ2-5	CASSQEGLAGLETQYF	TGTGCCAGCAGCCAAGAGGGACTAGCGGGGTTGGAGACCCAGTACTTC
TRBV18	NA	few	TRBJ1-1	CASSPSRETEAFF	TGTGCCAGCTCACCTTCCAGGGAGACTGAAGCTTTCTTT
TRBV4-1	NA	NA	TRBJ1-1	CASSQGPGMNTEAFF	TGCGCCAGCAGTCAAGGGCCAGGGATGAACACTGAAGCTTTCTTT
TRBV15	NA	NA	TRBJ1-2	CATSPLLGSGATF	TGTGCCACCAGCCCCCTCCTCGGATCAGGGGCCACCTTC
TRBV6-1	NA	NA	TRBJ1-2	CASSERAGNYGYTF	TGTGCCAGCAGTGAAAGGGCGGGAAACTATGGCTACACCTTC
TRBV6-5	NA	NA	TRBJ1-1	CASTTLGGQGAFF	TGTGCCAGCACCACCTTGGGGGGTCAAGGAGCTTTCTTT
TRBV28	NA	NA	TRBJ1-3	CASSATGNTIYF	TGTGCCAGCAGCGCTACTGGAAACACCATATATTTT
TRBV5-5	NA	few	TRBJ1-6	CASSLDSSSYNSPLHF	TGTGCCAGCAGCTTGGACTCCAGCTCCTATAATTCACCCCTCCACTTT
TRBV15	NA	few	TRBJ1-6	CATSRDLGRGLYNSPLHF	TGTGCCACCAGCAGAGATCTGGGGCGCGGGCTCTATAATTCACCCCTCCACTTT
TRBV2	NA	NA	TRBJ1-1	CASTGESMNTEAFF	TGTGCCAGCACGGGGGAGTCCATGAACACTGAAGCTTTCTTT
TRBV11-2	NA	NA	TRBJ2-7	CASSPLYEQYF	TGTGCCAGCAGCCCCCTATACGAGCAGTACTTC
TRBV11-3	TRBD2	once	TRBJ2-3	CAITSGEPDTQYF	TGTGCCATTACAAGCGGGGAACCAGATACGCAGTATTTT
TRBV9	NA	NA	TRBJ2-1	CASSWDNYNEQFF	TGTGCCAGCAGCTGGGACAACTACAATGAGCAGTTCTTC
TRBV19	NA	few	TRBJ2-7	CASSGQGGVYEQYF	TGTGCCAGTAGCGGGCAGGGGGGTGTATACGAGCAGTACTTC
TRBV19	NA	NA	TRBJ1-1	CASSIAGVYTEAFF	TGTGCCAGTAGTATCGCAGGGGTGTACACTGAAGCTTTCTTT
TRBV7-9	NA	NA	TRBJ2-5	CASSLGAGSQYF	TGTGCCAGCAGCTTAGGGGCAGGGAGCCAGTACTTC
TRBV15	TRBD1	NA	TRBJ1-5	CATSSLLDRGNQPQHF	TGTGCCACCAGCAGTCTCCTTGACAGGGGCAATCAGCCCCAGCATTTT
TRBV4-2	TRBD2	NA	TRBJ2-7	CASSQDVAGAYEQYF	TGTGCCAGCAGCCAAGATGTAGCGGGGGCCTACGAGCAGTACTTC
TRBV27	NA	NA	TRBJ1-4	CASGNRPVEKLFF	TGTGCCAGCGGAAACAGGCCCGTTGAAAAACTGTTTTTT
TRBV18	TRBD2	once	TRBJ2-1	CASSPLGGTYNEQFF	TGTGCCAGCTCACCGCTCGGGGGGACCTACAATGAGCAGTTCTTC
TRBV4-1	NA	NA	TRBJ2-7	CASSPIDTYSYEQYF	TGCGCCAGCAGCCCTATCGACACCTACTCCTACGAGCAGTACTTC
TRBV10-2	NA	once	TRBJ2-7	CASRAHYEQYF	TGCGCCAGCAGAGCCCACTACGAGCAGTACTTC
TRBV2	NA	NA	TRBJ1-2	CASSGVGDGYTF	TGTGCCAGCAGTGGGGTGGGGGATGGCTACACCTTC
TRBV4-3	NA	once	TRBJ2-2	CASSQVPDVSTGELFF	TGCGCCAGCAGCCAAGTTCCGGACGTCTCCACCGGGGAGCTGTTTTTT
TRBV27	TRBD2	NA	TRBJ2-1	CASSPLSGVSGAEQFF	TGTGCCAGCAGTCCTTTATCGGGCGTCAGCGGGGCTGAGCAGTTCTTC
TRBV11-1	TRBD2	NA	TRBJ2-7	CASSGGLAHEQYF	TGTGCCAGCAGCGGGGGACTAGCCCACGAGCAGTACTTC
TRBV11-2	TRBD1	once	TRBJ1-6	CASSEQRGQGHLDSPLHF	TGTGCCAGCAGCGAGCAGAGGGGACAGGGACACTTAGATTCACCCCTCCACTTT
TRBV7-6	NA	NA	TRBJ1-1	CASSARGGRWDTEAFF	TGTGCCAGCAGCGCCCGGGGGGGACGGTGGGACACTGAAGCTTTCTTT
TRBV27	NA	NA	TRBJ2-7	CASSPTSGYEQYF	TGTGCCAGCAGTCCTACGTCGGGCTACGAGCAGTACTTC
TRBV4-3	NA	NA	TRBJ1-4	CASSQAVQSNEKLFF	TGCGCCAGCAGCCAAGCAGTCCAATCCAATGAAAAACTGTTTTTT